The 16 T cell receptor beta chains listed next were all sequenced from one sample in a study of cytomegalovirus exposure and HLA in healthy donors. Both 60 Vbeta primers and 13 Jbeta primers went into the PCR. Only in-frame clones appear in the TCRdb table, and some are missing; sequencing was by immunoSEQ multiplex PCR. The sample has roughly 150,000 clones, around 86% seen once; the top ten hold less than 2.5%. What was sequenced was PBMCs. Receptors were obtained from a male donor in good health and CMV-seronegative.

This sequence joins TRBV15 and TRBJ2-5; TRBD2 is a possible D gene (6 bases). The CDR3 length is 14 residues. Germline CDR1 is LNHNV and CDR2 is YYDKDF (reference sequence). V lost 6 bases and J 1 base, leaving 12 bases between the germline ends. This CDR3 is CATSAGGSQETQYF. CDR3 nucleotide sequence: TGTGCCACCAGTGCCGGAGGGTCCCAAGAGACCCAGTACTTC.

The V gene is TRBV7-9, the J gene TRBJ2-1; TRBD1 aligns across 8 bases. This CDR3 is built from 15 residues. CDR1 SEHNR and CDR2 FQNEAQ come from the germline V gene (reference sequence). The J segment lost 9 bases and the V segment lost 1 base, leaving 8 bases of the junction unmatched. The CDR3 DNA reads as TGTGCCAGCAGCTTAGGGGACAGGTTAGGTTCTGAGCAGTTCTTC. Amino acid sequence: CASSLGDRLGSEQFF.

The chain couples TRBV6-6 to TRBJ2-3, with 12 positions matching TRBD2. Germline V lookup: CDR1 MNHNY, CDR2 SVGAGI (reference sequence). The V and J ends lost 4 bases and 4 bases, in that order; junction bases with no gene match: 6. This CDR3 is 16 amino acids long. CDR3 sequence: CASSFTSGGPADTQYF. The CDR3 DNA reads TGTGCCAGCAGTTTCACTAGCGGGGGGCCCGCAGATACGCAGTATTTT.

This clone was recorded once. The chain carries TRBV7-9 and TRBJ2-1, with 7 nucleotides matching TRBD1. The CDR3 has 15 amino acids. V lost 5 bases and J lost 2; bases outside the gene matches: 6. Germline assignment: CDR1 SEHNR and CDR2 FQNEAQ (reference sequence). The CDR3: CASSPNRGTYNEQFF. The CDR3 DNA is TGTGCCAGCAGCCCTAACAGGGGTACCTACAATGAGCAGTTCTTC.

As DNA, the CDR3 is TGTGCCTCCGGGACAGGGCTATCACCCCTCCACTTT. It is translated as CASGTGLSPLHF. J is TRBJ1-6 and V is TRBV30, with 9 bases matching TRBD1. This CDR3 is built from 12 residues. Germline V gene data show CDR1 as GTSNPN and CDR2 as SVGIG (reference sequence). V dropped 7 bases and J dropped 10; count of bases not matched to a gene: 5.

A remark on this clone: The junction does not match germline at one end; this may be a read error. This chain connects TRBV7-9 to TRBJ1-2; weak D call: TRBD1 (6 bases). Germline V lookup: CDR1 SEHNR, CDR2 FQNEAQ (reference sequence). This CDR3 spans 17 amino acids. CDR3 loop: CSSSFSPQGRGNYGYTF. The CDR3 bases are TGTTCCAGCAGCTTTAGTCCCCAGGGGAGGGGGAACTATGGCTACACCTTC.

In its sample, this clone was seen once. This rearrangement joins TRBV5-5 to TRBJ1-4; 10 positions match TRBD1. Germline V CDR1 and CDR2: SGHKS, YYEKEE (reference sequence). This CDR3 has 18 residues. The V gene end was trimmed by 2 bases and the J gene end by 2 bases; junction bases not matched to a gene: 9. CDR3 DNA: TGTGCCAGCAGCTTAAGGGACAGGGGAATTAGGACTAATGAAAAACTGTTTTTT. It codes for CASSLRDRGIRTNEKLFF.

This chain uses TRBV4-1 with TRBJ1-1; 10 bases are a match to TRBD1. V shed 1 base, J shed 6 bases, and the junction held 8 bases outside the gene matches. CDR1 and CDR2 from the germline V gene are MGHRA and YSYEKL. The CDR3 length is 16 residues. This CDR3 reads CASSQGQGARSAEAFF. Written as DNA, the CDR3 is TGCGCCAGCAGCCAAGGACAGGGGGCGAGATCCGCTGAAGCTTTCTTT.

This clone was seen once. The rearrangement joins TRBV5-1 to TRBJ2-7, with TRBD1 matching over 9 bases. Germline trimming cut 7 bases from V and 3 bases from J; bases unmatched to any gene: 5. The CDR3 is 13 amino acids. The germline V gene encodes CDR1 SGHRS and CDR2 YFSETQ. CDR3 region: CASSKTGGYEQYF. The CDR3 DNA follows: TGCGCCAGCTCAAAGACAGGGGGCTACGAGCAGTACTTC.

This clone was seen more than once but under ten times. The V call is TRBV6-1, the J call TRBJ1-2; 7 bases are a match to TRBD1. The CDR3 spans 15 residues. Germline V gives CDR1 MNHNS, CDR2 SASEGT. V gave up 5 bases and J gave up 8 bases; unmatched junction bases: 14. CDR3 in DNA: TGTGCCAGCAGTACAAGTACACAGAACAGGGGAGGCTACACCTTC. Protein product: CASSTSTQNRGGYTF.

This rearrangement joins TRBV5-1 to TRBJ2-3; no reliable D call. V lost 4 bases and J 1 base, leaving 13 bases between the germline ends. The V gene's germline CDR1 is SGHRS and CDR2 YFSETQ. This CDR3 spans 15 amino acids. CDR3 in DNA: TGCGCCAGCAGCCAGAGGAGTAGTGGCACAGATACGCAGTATTTT. Protein product: CASSQRSSGTDTQYF.

The chain employs TRBV5-1 and TRBJ2-7; TRBD2 might be the D (6 bases). With 4 bases removed from V and 3 bases from J, the gap between germline ends came to 8 bases. Germline assignment: CDR1 SGHRS and CDR2 YFSETQ. The CDR3 runs to 12 residues. The CDR3 loop reads CASSPGDYEQYF. As DNA, the CDR3 is TGCGCCAGCAGCCCGGGGGACTACGAGCAGTACTTC.

This clone was detected a few times. The chain links TRBV5-4 to TRBJ2-5, with TRBD1 matching 9 bases. Losses at the gene ends were 4 bases for V and 3 bases for J; bases not matched to a gene: 4. CDR3 length equals 14 residues. Germline values: CDR1 SGHNT, CDR2 YYREEE (reference sequence). CDR3 sequence: CASSRQGEKETQYF. The CDR3 coding sequence is TGTGCCAGCAGCCGACAGGGGGAAAAAGAGACCCAGTACTTC.

This clone was detected a few times. The chain employs TRBV9 and TRBJ2-1; 7 nucleotides line up with TRBD2. Trimming took 3 bases from V and 2 from J; bases not matched to a gene: 5. CDR1 and CDR2 from the germline V gene are SGDLS and YYNGEE. The CDR3 runs 15 residues. The CDR3 sequence: CASSERGDPYNEQFF. The DNA for the CDR3 is TGTGCCAGCAGCGAACGGGGGGACCCCTACAATGAGCAGTTCTTC.

This chain uses TRBV2 with TRBJ2-1; 7 bases align to TRBD2. J lost 4 bases, V lost 5 bases, and 8 bases had no gene match. The CDR3 consists of 15 residues. Germline-derived CDR1 and CDR2 are SNHLY and FYNNEI. CDR3 in amino acids: CASSLIRGEYNEQFF. CDR3 nucleotides: TGTGCCAGCAGTTTAATACGGGGGGAATACAATGAGCAGTTCTTC.

The chain carries TRBV5-1 and TRBJ2-5; D not resolved. Germline CDR1 and CDR2: SGHRS and YFSETQ. Trimming pared 0 bases from V and 2 bases from J, leaving 8 bases between. CDR3 length: 14 residues. The CDR3 DNA follows: TGCGCCAGCAGCTTGGCCGGTTTGCAAGAGACCCAGTACTTC. Amino acids: CASSLAGLQETQYF.